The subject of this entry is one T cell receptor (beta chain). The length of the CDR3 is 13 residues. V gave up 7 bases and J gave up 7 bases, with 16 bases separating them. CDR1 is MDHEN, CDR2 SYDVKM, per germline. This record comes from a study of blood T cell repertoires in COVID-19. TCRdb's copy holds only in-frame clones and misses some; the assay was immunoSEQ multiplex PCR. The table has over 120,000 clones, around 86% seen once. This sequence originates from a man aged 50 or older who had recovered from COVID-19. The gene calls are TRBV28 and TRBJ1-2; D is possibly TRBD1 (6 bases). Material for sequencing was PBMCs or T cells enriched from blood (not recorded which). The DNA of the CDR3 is TGTGCCAGCACCACAGGGTTATCTTTTGGCTACACCTTC. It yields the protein CASTTGLSFGYTF.